These T cell receptor beta chains were read from a single sample in a study of CD8 T cells in ankylosing spondylitis. One entry per CDR3 protein results from TCRdb running MiXCR on the 5' RACE reads. This sample has about 250,000 distinct CDR3 sequences, with about 10% found just once. Sequenced sample: blood, either unsorted or a sorted T cell fraction (not recorded which). The receptors come from a male donor with ankylosing spondylitis or in good health (not recorded which). Each CDR3 is given with its conserved first and last residue. Fields, in order: J gene, clone size, V gene, D gene, CDR3 protein, CDR3 DNA. The D gene is left open where the match is weak. Size tells how often a clone was seen (once, few, many) or the class of an expanded clone, and some rows leave it out.

j_call: TRBJ2-1
clone_size: -
v_call: TRBV30
d_call: TRBD2
cdr3_aa: CAWSAAPLLAVSYNEQFF
cdr3_nt: TGTGCCTGGAGTGCGGCACCGCTACTAGCGGTTTCCTACAATGAGCAGTTCTTC

j_call: TRBJ2-5
clone_size: many
v_call: TRBV3-1
d_call: TRBD2
cdr3_aa: CASSQDVPGLGWLETQYF
cdr3_nt: TGTGCCAGCAGCCAAGATGTACCCGGACTAGGCTGGCTTGAGACCCAGTACTTC

j_call: TRBJ1-2
clone_size: many
v_call: TRBV5-5
d_call: -
cdr3_aa: CASSFEGRNGYTF
cdr3_nt: TGTGCCAGCAGCTTCGAGGGGCGGAATGGCTACACCTTC

j_call: TRBJ2-7
clone_size: many
v_call: TRBV29-1
d_call: -
cdr3_aa: CSVALGQGTYEQYF
cdr3_nt: TGCAGCGTTGCCCTAGGGCAGGGCACTTACGAGCAGTACTTC

j_call: TRBJ2-2
clone_size: many
v_call: TRBV10-3
d_call: TRBD2
cdr3_aa: CAISEAPTSGGTQNTGELFF
cdr3_nt: TGTGCCATCAGTGAGGCCCCAACTAGCGGGGGGACCCAGAACACCGGGGAGCTGTTTTTT

j_call: TRBJ2-5
clone_size: many
v_call: TRBV5-6
d_call: TRBD1
cdr3_aa: CASSLWDRVDQEYF
cdr3_nt: TGTGCCAGCAGCTTGTGGGACAGGGTCGATCAAGAGTACTTC

j_call: TRBJ2-7
clone_size: many
v_call: TRBV20-1
d_call: -
cdr3_aa: CSLRPEASYEQYF
cdr3_nt: TGCAGTCTACGTCCTGAAGCGTCGTACGAGCAGTACTTC

j_call: TRBJ2-7
clone_size: many
v_call: TRBV6-1
d_call: TRBD2
cdr3_aa: CASWDGRASYEQYF
cdr3_nt: TGTGCCAGCTGGGACGGGAGGGCTTCCTACGAGCAGTACTTC

j_call: TRBJ1-5
clone_size: many
v_call: TRBV15
d_call: -
cdr3_aa: CATSRDLGGWQPQHF
cdr3_nt: TGTGCCACCAGCAGAGATCTCGGAGGGTGGCAGCCCCAGCATTTT

j_call: TRBJ2-1
clone_size: few
v_call: TRBV5-1
d_call: TRBD2
cdr3_aa: CASSDRLAPYNEQFF
cdr3_nt: TGCGCCAGCAGCGACCGACTAGCGCCCTACAATGAGCAGTTCTTC

j_call: TRBJ1-1
clone_size: few
v_call: TRBV7-9
d_call: -
cdr3_aa: CASSPPGWFNTEAFF
cdr3_nt: TGTGCCAGCAGCCCCCCTGGGTGGTTCAACACTGAAGCTTTCTTT

j_call: TRBJ1-4
clone_size: many
v_call: TRBV5-1
d_call: -
cdr3_aa: CASSLLQGTNEKLFF
cdr3_nt: TGCGCCAGCAGTCTACTACAGGGCACTAATGAAAAACTGTTTTTT

j_call: TRBJ2-7
clone_size: many
v_call: TRBV7-9
d_call: -
cdr3_aa: CASSLAVVGYEQYF
cdr3_nt: TGTGCCAGCAGCTTAGCGGTGGTAGGTTACGAGCAGTACTTC

j_call: TRBJ1-2
clone_size: -
v_call: TRBV18
d_call: -
cdr3_aa: CASSRAAGALGYGYTF
cdr3_nt: TGTGCCAGCTCAAGAGCCGCAGGGGCCCTGGGCTATGGCTACACCTTC

j_call: TRBJ1-2
clone_size: -
v_call: TRBV4-2
d_call: -
cdr3_aa: CASSHSRGDIGYTF
cdr3_nt: TGTGCCAGCAGCCACTCCCGGGGGGACATTGGCTACACCTTC

j_call: TRBJ2-1
clone_size: many
v_call: TRBV12-3/TRBV12-4
d_call: -
cdr3_aa: CASSRGWGSYNEQFF
cdr3_nt: TGTGCCAGCAGCCGCGGATGGGGGTCCTACAATGAGCAGTTCTTC

j_call: TRBJ2-1
clone_size: -
v_call: TRBV7-8
d_call: TRBD2
cdr3_aa: CASTKLAQSYNEQFF
cdr3_nt: TGTGCCAGCACGAAACTAGCGCAAAGTTACAATGAGCAGTTCTTC

j_call: TRBJ1-2
clone_size: many
v_call: TRBV6-5
d_call: -
cdr3_aa: CASSSPERPNGYTF
cdr3_nt: TGTGCCAGCAGTTCCCCAGAGCGCCCTAATGGCTACACCTTC

j_call: TRBJ1-1
clone_size: many
v_call: TRBV5-1
d_call: -
cdr3_aa: CASSLRGLAPTAKDTEAFF
cdr3_nt: TGCGCCAGCAGCCTAAGAGGATTAGCCCCTACAGCTAAAGACACTGAAGCTTTCTTT

j_call: TRBJ2-1
clone_size: many
v_call: TRBV4-2
d_call: TRBD2
cdr3_aa: CASSQDSGGPNEQFF
cdr3_nt: TGTGCCAGCAGCCAAGATTCGGGGGGGCCCAATGAGCAGTTCTTC

j_call: TRBJ2-1
clone_size: many
v_call: TRBV20-1
d_call: TRBD2
cdr3_aa: CSAQWSAGINEQFF
cdr3_nt: TGCAGTGCCCAGTGGTCAGCGGGAATCAATGAGCAGTTCTTC

j_call: TRBJ2-7
clone_size: many
v_call: TRBV5-5
d_call: -
cdr3_aa: CASSLVTSHYEQYF
cdr3_nt: TGTGCCAGCAGCTTGGTAACCAGCCACTACGAGCAGTACTTC

j_call: TRBJ2-3
clone_size: many
v_call: TRBV12-3/TRBV12-4
d_call: -
cdr3_aa: CASSFSPADTQYF
cdr3_nt: TGTGCCAGCAGTTTTTCGCCGGCAGATACGCAGTATTTT

j_call: TRBJ1-1
clone_size: many
v_call: TRBV5-5
d_call: -
cdr3_aa: CASSLVGVMNTEAFF
cdr3_nt: TGTGCCAGCAGCTTGGTCGGTGTCATGAACACTGAAGCTTTCTTT

j_call: TRBJ2-1
clone_size: many
v_call: TRBV20-1
d_call: TRBD2
cdr3_aa: CSARLAGVAVDEQFF
cdr3_nt: TGCAGTGCTAGACTAGCGGGAGTTGCGGTCGATGAGCAGTTCTTC

j_call: TRBJ2-2
clone_size: many
v_call: TRBV20-1
d_call: -
cdr3_aa: CSAEGAGELFF
cdr3_nt: TGCAGTGCCGAAGGGGCCGGGGAGCTGTTTTTT

j_call: TRBJ2-1
clone_size: many
v_call: TRBV20-1
d_call: TRBD2
cdr3_aa: CSARRGTVYNEQFF
cdr3_nt: TGCAGTGCTAGGCGGGGGACGGTCTACAATGAGCAGTTCTTC

j_call: TRBJ2-7
clone_size: many
v_call: TRBV4-1
d_call: -
cdr3_aa: CASSQDHKNSGEQYF
cdr3_nt: TGCGCCAGCAGCCAAGATCACAAAAACTCTGGGGAGCAGTACTTC

j_call: TRBJ2-7
clone_size: many
v_call: TRBV30
d_call: TRBD2
cdr3_aa: CAWMLAGAYEQYF
cdr3_nt: TGTGCCTGGATGCTAGCGGGGGCTTACGAGCAGTACTTC

j_call: TRBJ2-2
clone_size: many
v_call: TRBV6-5
d_call: TRBD1
cdr3_aa: CASSYGGQGYTGELFF
cdr3_nt: TGTGCCAGCAGTTACGGGGGACAGGGGTACACCGGGGAGCTGTTTTTT

j_call: TRBJ1-1
clone_size: many
v_call: TRBV5-1
d_call: -
cdr3_aa: CASSWGNTEAFF
cdr3_nt: TGCGCCAGCAGCTGGGGAAACACTGAAGCTTTCTTT

j_call: TRBJ2-1
clone_size: many
v_call: TRBV5-1
d_call: TRBD2
cdr3_aa: CASSLLASGSPYNEQFF
cdr3_nt: TGCGCCAGCAGCTTGTTGGCTAGCGGGAGCCCCTACAATGAGCAGTTCTTC

j_call: TRBJ1-4
clone_size: many
v_call: TRBV3-1
d_call: -
cdr3_aa: CASSSREKLFF
cdr3_nt: TGTGCCAGCAGCTCCAGAGAAAAACTGTTTTTT

j_call: TRBJ1-2
clone_size: many
v_call: TRBV20-1
d_call: -
cdr3_aa: CSARAGAYGYTF
cdr3_nt: TGCAGTGCTAGGGCGGGGGCGTATGGCTACACCTTC

j_call: TRBJ2-3
clone_size: many
v_call: TRBV7-8
d_call: TRBD1
cdr3_aa: CASSLYRQGMDTQYF
cdr3_nt: TGTGCCAGCAGCTTATACAGACAGGGAATGGATACGCAGTATTTT

j_call: TRBJ2-7
clone_size: many
v_call: TRBV2
d_call: -
cdr3_aa: CASSEQGVGVSSYEQYF
cdr3_nt: TGTGCCAGCAGTGAACAAGGGGTCGGCGTGAGCTCCTACGAGCAGTACTTC

j_call: TRBJ2-5
clone_size: many
v_call: TRBV28
d_call: -
cdr3_aa: CASSFRGGGESYF
cdr3_nt: TGTGCCAGCAGTTTTCGAGGGGGGGGCGAATCTTACTTC

j_call: TRBJ2-3
clone_size: few
v_call: TRBV3-1
d_call: -
cdr3_aa: CASSQGEGDPSTDTQYF
cdr3_nt: TGTGCCAGCAGCCAAGGTGAAGGAGATCCTAGCACAGATACGCAGTATTTT

j_call: TRBJ2-1
clone_size: many
v_call: TRBV15
d_call: -
cdr3_aa: CATSVAAGRNEQFF
cdr3_nt: TGTGCCACCAGCGTGGCGGCGGGGAGGAATGAGCAGTTCTTC

j_call: TRBJ2-3
clone_size: many
v_call: TRBV29-1
d_call: -
cdr3_aa: CSAEGGETFNTQYF
cdr3_nt: TGCAGCGCCGAGGGAGGCGAGACCTTTAACACGCAGTATTTT

j_call: TRBJ2-7
clone_size: once
v_call: TRBV20-1
d_call: -
cdr3_aa: CSARAFRDGLYEQYF
cdr3_nt: TGCAGTGCTAGAGCATTTAGGGACGGCCTCTACGAGCAGTACTTC

j_call: TRBJ2-7
clone_size: -
v_call: TRBV3-1
d_call: TRBD2
cdr3_aa: CASSQDAGLAGRASYEQYF
cdr3_nt: TGTGCCAGCAGCCAAGACGCGGGACTAGCGGGGCGGGCCTCCTACGAGCAGTACTTC

j_call: TRBJ2-3
clone_size: many
v_call: TRBV29-1
d_call: TRBD1
cdr3_aa: CSVDTGGRDTQYF
cdr3_nt: TGCAGCGTGGATACAGGGGGCAGAGATACGCAGTATTTT

j_call: TRBJ1-1
clone_size: -
v_call: TRBV18
d_call: TRBD1
cdr3_aa: CASSVGGANTEAFF
cdr3_nt: TGTGCCAGCTCGGTAGGGGGCGCGAACACTGAAGCTTTCTTT

j_call: TRBJ1-3
clone_size: many
v_call: TRBV18
d_call: -
cdr3_aa: CASSLDRDTIYF
cdr3_nt: TGTGCCAGCTCCCTGGACCGGGACACCATATATTTT

j_call: TRBJ1-2
clone_size: -
v_call: TRBV27
d_call: TRBD1
cdr3_aa: CASSTTGGAGYTF
cdr3_nt: TGTGCCAGCAGTACTACAGGGGGCGCGGGCTACACCTTC

j_call: TRBJ1-2
clone_size: many
v_call: TRBV5-4
d_call: -
cdr3_aa: CASSSRTEKGGGYTF
cdr3_nt: TGTGCCAGCAGCTCCCGGACAGAAAAAGGGGGTGGCTACACCTTC

j_call: TRBJ1-1
clone_size: many
v_call: TRBV20-1
d_call: -
cdr3_aa: CSARVGGANTEAFF
cdr3_nt: TGCAGTGCTAGAGTTGGGGGGGCGAACACTGAAGCTTTCTTT

j_call: TRBJ2-2
clone_size: many
v_call: TRBV12-3/TRBV12-4
d_call: TRBD1
cdr3_aa: CASSFLYRQGALAGELFF
cdr3_nt: TGTGCCAGCAGTTTCTTGTATAGACAGGGGGCCCTGGCCGGGGAGCTGTTTTTT

j_call: TRBJ2-2
clone_size: many
v_call: TRBV2
d_call: -
cdr3_aa: CASRAGGAKLFF
cdr3_nt: TGTGCCAGCCGAGCAGGAGGAGCGAAGCTGTTTTTT

j_call: TRBJ2-7
clone_size: many
v_call: TRBV6-6
d_call: TRBD2
cdr3_aa: CATRGGAYEQYF
cdr3_nt: TGTGCCACCCGGGGGGGTGCCTACGAGCAGTACTTC

j_call: TRBJ1-3
clone_size: -
v_call: TRBV6-1
d_call: -
cdr3_aa: CASSPMGRENTIYF
cdr3_nt: TGTGCCAGCAGCCCGATGGGACGCGAAAACACCATATATTTT

j_call: TRBJ2-7
clone_size: many
v_call: TRBV13
d_call: TRBD1
cdr3_aa: CASSQGQPNYEQYF
cdr3_nt: TGTGCCAGCAGCCAGGGACAGCCTAACTACGAGCAGTACTTC

j_call: TRBJ2-1
clone_size: many
v_call: TRBV12-3/TRBV12-4
d_call: TRBD2
cdr3_aa: CASSFGGRAGNEQFF
cdr3_nt: TGTGCCAGCAGTTTCGGCGGGAGGGCCGGGAATGAGCAGTTCTTC

j_call: TRBJ2-2
clone_size: many
v_call: TRBV14
d_call: TRBD2
cdr3_aa: CASSQRLAANTGELFF
cdr3_nt: TGTGCCAGCAGCCAACGACTAGCGGCGAACACCGGGGAGCTGTTTTTT

j_call: TRBJ2-5
clone_size: -
v_call: TRBV7-2
d_call: TRBD2
cdr3_aa: CASSSPLAVQETQYF
cdr3_nt: TGTGCCAGCAGCTCCCCACTAGCGGTCCAAGAGACCCAGTACTTC

j_call: TRBJ2-5
clone_size: -
v_call: TRBV11-2
d_call: TRBD2
cdr3_aa: CASSPERGPHLAGERETQYF
cdr3_nt: TGTGCCAGCAGCCCCGAGCGAGGCCCCCACTTAGCGGGCGAACGAGAGACCCAGTACTTC

j_call: TRBJ1-1
clone_size: few
v_call: TRBV20-1
d_call: -
cdr3_aa: CSATLRDTEAFF
cdr3_nt: TGCAGTGCTACCCTCCGGGATACTGAAGCTTTCTTT

j_call: TRBJ2-7
clone_size: few
v_call: TRBV18
d_call: TRBD1
cdr3_aa: CASSPRDRGPTYEQYF
cdr3_nt: TGTGCCAGCTCACCCCGGGACAGAGGACCTACCTACGAGCAGTACTTC